The subject of this entry is one TCR beta chain. Some clones are missing from TCRdb's copy, which holds only in-frame ones; the method was immunoSEQ multiplex PCR. The sample includes 150,000 to 200,000 clones, about nine tenths seen only once; the top ten take around 2%. This sample is drawn from a study of control samples from healthy donors and cancer patients. The CDR3 has 14 amino acids. Germline CDR1 reads SGHRS; CDR2 reads YFSETQ. Trimming took 0 bases from V and 5 from J, leaving 11 bases between them. The chain is built from TRBV5-1 and TRBJ1-1; a weak D match, TRBD1 (5 bases). This clonotype originated in a woman in her forties in good health. The specimen was blood. The CDR3 region is CASSLGLRDTEAFF. The CDR3 DNA reads TGCGCCAGCAGCTTGGGCCTCAGGGATACTGAAGCTTTCTTT.